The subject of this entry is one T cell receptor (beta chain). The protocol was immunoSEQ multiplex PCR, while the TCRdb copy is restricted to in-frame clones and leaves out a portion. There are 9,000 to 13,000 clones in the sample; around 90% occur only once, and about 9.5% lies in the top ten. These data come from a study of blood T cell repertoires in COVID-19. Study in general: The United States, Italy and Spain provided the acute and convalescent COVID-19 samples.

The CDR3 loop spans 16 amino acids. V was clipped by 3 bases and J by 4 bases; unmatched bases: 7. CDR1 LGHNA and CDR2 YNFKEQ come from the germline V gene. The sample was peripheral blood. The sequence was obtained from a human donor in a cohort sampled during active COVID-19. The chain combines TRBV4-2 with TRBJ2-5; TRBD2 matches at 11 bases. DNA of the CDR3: TGTGCCAGCAGCCACAATAGCGGGGGGGCTCGAGAGACCCAGTACTTC. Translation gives CASSHNSGGARETQYF.